The next 8 T cell receptor beta chains were all read from a single sample in a study of CD8+ T cells in alopecia areata. It was cDNA, reverse transcribed from extracted RNA, that served as the sequencing template. Sequencing used immunoSEQ multiplex PCR; TCRdb keeps in-frame clones, though not all of them. This sample yields around 140,000 clones, of which roughly nine tenths are seen a single time; about 13% belongs to the top ten. Treatment given: oral pan-JAK inhibitor, 5-10 mg twice daily. The sequenced sample was CD8+ T cells sorted from blood, obtained at week 4, from a patient treated with tofacitinib. The receptors here all came from a human donor with alopecia areata.

The V call is TRBV29-1, the J call TRBJ2-1; 11 bases align to TRBD2. The V gene's germline CDR1 is SQVTM and CDR2 ANQGSEA. Unmatched junction bases numbered 10, after V lost 7 bases and J lost 8 bases. The CDR3 consists of 14 residues. CDR3 coding DNA: TGCAGCGGATCGGGACTAGCGGTAGACCATGAGCAGTTCTTC. Its protein is CSGSGLAVDHEQFF.

This rearrangement joins TRBV11-2 to TRBJ1-5; 8 bases are shared with TRBD1. Unmatched junction bases numbered 8, after V lost 1 base and J lost 6 bases. CDR1 SGHAT and CDR2 FQNNGV come from the germline V gene. CDR3 length equals 16 residues. CDR3 amino acids: CASSLGHDRGSQPQHF. The CDR3 coding sequence is TGTGCCAGCAGCTTAGGGCACGACAGGGGCTCTCAGCCCCAGCATTTT.

The chain couples TRBV6-1 to TRBJ1-1; D possibly corresponds to TRBD1 (6 bases). The germline V and J ends were trimmed by 6 bases and 1 base, with 12 bases remaining between them. CDR1 MNHNS and CDR2 SASEGT come from the germline V gene. This CDR3 is built from 14 residues. CDR3 bases: TGTGCCAGCAGCTGGACAGCCACGAACACTGAAGCTTTCTTT. Encoded protein: CASSWTATNTEAFF.

The gene calls are TRBV4-1 and TRBJ2-5, with D unresolved. Germline assignment: CDR1 MGHRA and CDR2 YSYEKL. The CDR3 spans 11 residues. V was pared by 1 base and J by 5 bases, with 2 bases between. Here the CDR3 DNA reads TGCGCCAGCAGCCAAGCGGAGACCCAGTACTTC. It codes for CASSQAETQYF.

The chain has TRBV7-3 and TRBJ2-1; D unresolved. Looked up from germline, CDR1 is SGHTA and CDR2 is FQGTGA. Trimming shortened V by 5 bases and J by 7 bases, and 18 bases separated the two germline ends. This CDR3 is 15 amino acids long. CDR3 in amino acids: CASSPEYGRGNEQFF. CDR3 in DNA: TGTGCCAGCAGCCCAGAGTACGGCAGAGGAAATGAGCAGTTCTTC.

The chain combines TRBV7-9 with TRBJ2-1; D may be TRBD2 (6 bases). The V gene lost 5 bases and the J gene lost 4 bases, with 12 bases spanning the gap. CDR3 size: 14 residues. Germline V gene sequence: CDR1 SEHNR, CDR2 FQNEAQ (reference sequence). The CDR3 DNA is TGTGCCAGCAGCCCGGCGGGGCTGTACAATGAGCAGTTCTTC. Protein: CASSPAGLYNEQFF.

The rearrangement uses TRBV7-9 and TRBJ2-1; 9 bases map to TRBD2. CDR3 length: 14 residues. The trim removed 4 bases at V and 5 bases at J, leaving 3 bases unmatched. Germline V gives CDR1 SEHNR, CDR2 FQNEAQ (reference sequence). The CDR3 reads CASSSGTSHNEQFF. CDR3 DNA: TGTGCCAGCAGCTCCGGGACTAGCCACAATGAGCAGTTCTTC. Together with reference TRBV7-9 and TRBJ2-1, the CDR3 gives the full variable domain: DTGVSQNPRHKITKRGQNVTFRCDPISEHNRLYWYRQTLGQGPEFLTYFQNEAQLEKSRLLSDRFSAERPKGSFSTLEIQRTEQGDSAMYLCASSSGTSHNEQFFGPGTRLTVL.

This chain connects TRBV30 to TRBJ2-3; 9 bases map to TRBD2. This CDR3 region has 17 residues. V was clipped by 4 bases and J by 2 bases; unmatched bases: 13. Germline assignment: CDR1 GTSNPN and CDR2 SVGIG (reference sequence). The DNA for the CDR3 is TGTGCCTGGAAGTTTGCGGGAGGGCCCTCAGCCACAGATACGCAGTATTTT. Its translation is CAWKFAGGPSATDTQYF.